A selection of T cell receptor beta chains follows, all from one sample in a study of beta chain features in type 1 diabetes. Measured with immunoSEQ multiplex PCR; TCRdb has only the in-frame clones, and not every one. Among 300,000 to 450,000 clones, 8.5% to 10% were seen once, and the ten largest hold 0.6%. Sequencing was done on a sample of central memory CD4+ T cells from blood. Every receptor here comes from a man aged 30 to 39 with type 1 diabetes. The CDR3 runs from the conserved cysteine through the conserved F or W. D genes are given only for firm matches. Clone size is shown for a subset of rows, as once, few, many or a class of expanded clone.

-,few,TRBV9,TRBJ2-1,TGTGCCAGCAGCGTAGCGAGTTGGGGTGAGCAGTTCTTC,CASSVASWGEQFF
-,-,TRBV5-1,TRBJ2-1,TGCGCCAGCAGCTCCGGACTGGACTTCAACAATGAGCAGTTCTTC,CASSSGLDFNNEQFF
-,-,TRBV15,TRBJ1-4,TGTGCCACCAGCAGAGACTTACTTGCAACTAATGAAAAACTGTTTTTT,CATSRDLLATNEKLFF
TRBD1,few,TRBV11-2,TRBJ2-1,TGTGCCAGCAGCTCTACAGGGGTTACTGAGCAGTTCTTC,CASSSTGVTEQFF
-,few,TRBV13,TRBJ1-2,TGTGCCAGCAGCTTGAGACAGGCTAACTATGGCTACACCTTC,CASSLRQANYGYTF
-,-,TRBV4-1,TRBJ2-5,TGCGCCAGCAGCCTGTTAGCAGGAGTTGGGGATCGAGAGACCCAGTACTTC,CASSLLAGVGDRETQYF
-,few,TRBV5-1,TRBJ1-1,TGCGCCAGCAGCGCCGGACTCCTTGATGAAGCTTTCTTT,CASSAGLLDEAFF
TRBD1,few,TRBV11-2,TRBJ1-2,TGTGCCAGCAGCCCGGGACAGAATATCTATGGCTACACCTTC,CASSPGQNIYGYTF
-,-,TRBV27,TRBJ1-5,TGTGCCAGCAGGGGAGGGGTGAATCAGCCCCAGCATTTT,CASRGGVNQPQHF
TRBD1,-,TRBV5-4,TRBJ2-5,TGTGCCAGCAGCTTGGGGACAGGGGAACAGACCCAGTACTTC,CASSLGTGEQTQYF
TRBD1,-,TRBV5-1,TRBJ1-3,TGCGCCAGCAGCCTCGGACAGGGAACTGGAAACACCATATATTTT,CASSLGQGTGNTIYF
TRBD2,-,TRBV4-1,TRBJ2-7,TGCGCCAGCAGCCTGCCTGGGGCTAGCGGGGTGCAGGTTCAGTACTTC,CASSLPGASGVQVQYF
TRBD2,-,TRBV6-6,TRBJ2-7,TGTGCCAGCAGGCGATCTAGCGGGGGGCTCTACGAGCAGTACTTC,CASRRSSGGLYEQYF
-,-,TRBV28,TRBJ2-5,TGTGCCAGCTTCTCGAGGGGGTACCAAGAGACCCAGTACTTC,CASFSRGYQETQYF
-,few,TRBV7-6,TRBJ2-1,TGTGCCAGCAGCTTAGTCAGGGGGGTGGCTGAGCAGTTCTTC,CASSLVRGVAEQFF
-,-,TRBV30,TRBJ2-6,TGTGCCTGGAGCCAGCAAGGGTCTGGGGCCAACGTCCTGACTTTC,CAWSQQGSGANVLTF
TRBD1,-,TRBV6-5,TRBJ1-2,TGTGCCAGCAGTTCCCGGGACAGGGAAGGCTACACCTTC,CASSSRDREGYTF
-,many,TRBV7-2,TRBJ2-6,TGTGCCAGCAGCTTAGAGGGAACTGGGGCCAACGTCCTGACTTTC,CASSLEGTGANVLTF
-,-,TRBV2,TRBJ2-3,TGTGCCAGCAGGTTTATCACTAGCTCAGATACGCAGTATTTT,CASRFITSSDTQYF
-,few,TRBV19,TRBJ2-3,TGTGCCAGTAGTATACCGACAGATACGCAGTATTTT,CASSIPTDTQYF
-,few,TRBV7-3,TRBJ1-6,TGTGCCAGCAGCTTGGGGGCCACCTCGGGGTCACCCCTCCACTTT,CASSLGATSGSPLHF
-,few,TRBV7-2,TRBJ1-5,TGTGCCAGCAGCTTATCGGGAGATAGCAATCAGCCCCAGCATTTT,CASSLSGDSNQPQHF
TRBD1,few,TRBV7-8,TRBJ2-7,TGTGCCAGCAGCACCCGGGACAGGGGGCGTGAGCAGTACTTC,CASSTRDRGREQYF
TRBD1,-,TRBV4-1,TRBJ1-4,TGCGCCAGCAGCCAAGATGGCAGGGGGCAAGAAAAACTGTTTTTT,CASSQDGRGQEKLFF
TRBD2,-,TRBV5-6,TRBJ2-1,TGTGCCAGCAGAAAAGGTGGGACTAGCGGGAGTACGGGACAGTTCTTC,CASRKGGTSGSTGQFF
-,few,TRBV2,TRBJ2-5,TGTGCCAGCAGGGACGGGGACGAGGAGACCCAGTACTTC,CASRDGDEETQYF
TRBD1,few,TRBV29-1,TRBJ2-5,TGCATCGCGTCGAGACAGGGACAAGAGACCCAGTACTTC,CIASRQGQETQYF
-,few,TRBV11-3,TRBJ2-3,TGTGCCAGCAGCTTAGCTGGCGGACTCGGGGATACGCAGTATTTT,CASSLAGGLGDTQYF
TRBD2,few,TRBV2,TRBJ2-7,TGTGCCAGCAGGGAAGGGACTAGCGGGGCCGACGAGCAGTACTTC,CASREGTSGADEQYF
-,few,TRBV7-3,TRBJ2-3,TGTGCCAGCAGCGCCTACTATAGCAGTACGCAGTATTTT,CASSAYYSSTQYF
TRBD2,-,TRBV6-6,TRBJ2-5,TGTGCCAGCAGCCCGGGACTAGCGGGAGAGACCCAGTACTTC,CASSPGLAGETQYF
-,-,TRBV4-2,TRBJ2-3,TGTGCCAGCAGCCAAGCGGGACTAGATACGCAGTATTTT,CASSQAGLDTQYF
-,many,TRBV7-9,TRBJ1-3,TGTGCCAGCAGCTTGAACGGTATCTCTGGAAACACCATATATTTT,CASSLNGISGNTIYF
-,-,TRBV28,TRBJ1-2,TGTGCCAGCAGTTTAAAGGGATATGGCTACACCTTC,CASSLKGYGYTF
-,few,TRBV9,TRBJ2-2,TGTGCCAGCAGCGTAGAGGGGGCGAACACCGGGGAGCTGTTTTTT,CASSVEGANTGELFF
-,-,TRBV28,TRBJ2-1,TGTGCCAGCAGTTTAAATGTTGGGGAGCAGTTCTTC,CASSLNVGEQFF
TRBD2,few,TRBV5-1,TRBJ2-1,TGCGCCAGCAGCTTGAGGGGCGGGAGCGGGGGTGAGCAGTTCTTC,CASSLRGGSGGEQFF
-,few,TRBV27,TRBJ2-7,TGTGCCAGCAGTTTTCAGGGCCCCACCGAGCAGTACTTC,CASSFQGPTEQYF
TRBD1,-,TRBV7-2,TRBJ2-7,TGTGCCAGCAGCCCTAGCCGGACAGGGGGCTACGAGCAGTACTTC,CASSPSRTGGYEQYF
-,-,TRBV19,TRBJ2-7,TGTGCCAGTAGTATCTCAGCGACGAGCTCCTACGAGCAGTACTTC,CASSISATSSYEQYF
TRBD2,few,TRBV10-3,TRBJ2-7,TGTGCCAGCAGACCGGGACTAGCGGGGAACGAGCAGTACTTC,CASRPGLAGNEQYF
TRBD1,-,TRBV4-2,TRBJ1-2,TGTGCCAGCAGCCCCGGACAGGGGGCGTCATCCCATGGCTACACCTTC,CASSPGQGASSHGYTF
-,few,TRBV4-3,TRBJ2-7,TGCGCCAGCAGCTTTCAGGCCTGGGGGCACTACGAGCAGTACTTC,CASSFQAWGHYEQYF
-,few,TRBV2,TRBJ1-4,TGTGCCAGCAGTGAGAACGGTCAAAATGAAAAACTGTTTTTT,CASSENGQNEKLFF
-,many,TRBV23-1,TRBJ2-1,TGCGCCAGCAGAAGGGATGAGCAGTTCTTC,CASRRDEQFF
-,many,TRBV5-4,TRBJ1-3,TGTGCCAGCAGCTTAGGACAGCTCAGCTCTGGAAACACCATATATTTT,CASSLGQLSSGNTIYF
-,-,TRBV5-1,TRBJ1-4,TGCGCCAGCAGCTTGGACCCGGGTGAAAAACTGTTTTTT,CASSLDPGEKLFF
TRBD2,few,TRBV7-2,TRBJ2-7,TGTGCCAGCAGCTTAGCCGGGTCGGGGGGCTACGAGCAGTACTTC,CASSLAGSGGYEQYF
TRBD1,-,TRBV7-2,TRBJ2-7,TGTGCCAGCAGCTTAGACAGGGGTGACGAGCAGTACTTC,CASSLDRGDEQYF
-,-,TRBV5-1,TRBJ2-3,TGCGCCAGCAGGTTTCGACAGAACCCAGATACGCAGTATTTT,CASRFRQNPDTQYF
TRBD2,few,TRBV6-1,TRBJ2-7,TGTGCCAGTTATCCGGGACTAGCGAAGAACGAGCAGTACTTC,CASYPGLAKNEQYF
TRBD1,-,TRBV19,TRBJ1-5,TGTGCCAGTAGTGGGACAGAAGGGTCGTGGTCTCAGCCCCAGCATTTT,CASSGTEGSWSQPQHF
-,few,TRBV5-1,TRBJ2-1,TGCGCCAGCAGCCCTATGGCGGGATCACCCAATGAGCAGTTCTTC,CASSPMAGSPNEQFF
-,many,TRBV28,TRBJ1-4,TGTGCCAGCAGTACCTTCTGGGAAGGGCCAACTAATGAAAAACTGTTTTTT,CASSTFWEGPTNEKLFF